This T cell receptor beta chain was sequenced for a study of cytomegalovirus exposure and HLA in healthy donors. Overall study findings and caveats: The authors excluded some V segments, including TRBV6-2 and TRBV6-3, as indistinguishable. Cytomegalovirus status was reportedly diagnosed by the classifier with high specificity and sensitivity. Trimming of TCR beta V- and J-genes showed a link, identified in a later analysis, to a missense DCLRE1C variant. Within an earlier analysis, most TCR beta V segments proved productive either about 87% or about 30% of the time.

Both 60 Vbeta primers and 13 Jbeta primers went into the PCR. The repertoire was sequenced with immunoSEQ multiplex PCR; TCRdb's copy has only in-frame clones and lacks some. This sample carries about 170,000 clones, around 79% of them seen once, and the ten largest clones take roughly 5.8%. Worth noting for this clone: What it binds is unknown.

Germline V gene sequence: CDR1 MNHNY, CDR2 SVGAGI (reference sequence). V lost 4 bases and J lost 4; bases outside the gene matches: 9. The CDR3 contains 15 residues. Sequencing used PBMCs. This sequence originates from a man in his forties in good health and CMV-seropositive. The chain has TRBV6-6 and TRBJ2-5, with 7 bases fitting TRBD2. Here the CDR3 reads CASSSSFVAGETQYF. CDR3 nucleotide sequence: TGTGCCAGCAGTTCCAGCTTTGTAGCGGGAGAGACCCAGTACTTC.